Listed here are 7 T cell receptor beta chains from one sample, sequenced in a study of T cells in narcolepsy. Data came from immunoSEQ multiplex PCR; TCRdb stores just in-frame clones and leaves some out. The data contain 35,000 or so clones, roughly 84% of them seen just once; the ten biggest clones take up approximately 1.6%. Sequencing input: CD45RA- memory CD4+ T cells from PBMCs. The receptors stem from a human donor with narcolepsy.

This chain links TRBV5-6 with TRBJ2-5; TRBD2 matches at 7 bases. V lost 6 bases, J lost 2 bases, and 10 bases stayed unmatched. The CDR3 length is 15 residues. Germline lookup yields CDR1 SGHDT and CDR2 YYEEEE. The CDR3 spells CASTQTGGEQETQYF. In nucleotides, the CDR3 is TGTGCCAGCACCCAAACGGGGGGTGAGCAAGAGACCCAGTACTTC.

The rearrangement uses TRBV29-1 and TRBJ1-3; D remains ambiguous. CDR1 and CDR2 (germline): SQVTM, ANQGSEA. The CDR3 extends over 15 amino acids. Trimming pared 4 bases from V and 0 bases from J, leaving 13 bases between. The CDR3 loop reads CSVVLALYSGNTIYF. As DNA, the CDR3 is TGCAGCGTTGTCCTAGCCCTCTACTCTGGAAACACCATATATTTT.

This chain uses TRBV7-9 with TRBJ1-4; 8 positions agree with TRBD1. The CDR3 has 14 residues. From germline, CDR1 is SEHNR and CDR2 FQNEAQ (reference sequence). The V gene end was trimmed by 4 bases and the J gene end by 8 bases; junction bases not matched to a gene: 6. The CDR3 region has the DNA TGTGCCAGCAGCTCGGTAGACAGGGGCGAAAAACTGTTTTTT. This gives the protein CASSSVDRGEKLFF. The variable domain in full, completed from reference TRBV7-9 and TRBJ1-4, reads DTGVSQNPRHKITKRGQNVTFRCDPISEHNRLYWYRQTLGQGPEFLTYFQNEAQLEKSRLLSDRFSAERPKGSFSTLEIQRTEQGDSAMYLCASSSVDRGEKLFFGSGTQLSVL.

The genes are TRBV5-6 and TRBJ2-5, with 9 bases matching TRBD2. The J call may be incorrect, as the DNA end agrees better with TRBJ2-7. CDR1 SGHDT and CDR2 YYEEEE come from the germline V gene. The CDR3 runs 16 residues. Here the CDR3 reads CASSLDERGASYEQYF. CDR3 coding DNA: TGTGCCAGCAGCTTGGATGAGCGGGGGGCCTCCTACGAGCAGTACTTC.

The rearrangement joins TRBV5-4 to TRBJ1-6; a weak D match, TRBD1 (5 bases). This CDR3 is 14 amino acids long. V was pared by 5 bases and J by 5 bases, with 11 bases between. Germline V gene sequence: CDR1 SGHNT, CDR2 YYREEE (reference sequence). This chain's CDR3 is CASSQDNNNSPLHF. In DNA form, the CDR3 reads TGTGCCAGCAGTCAGGACAACAATAATTCACCCCTCCACTTT.

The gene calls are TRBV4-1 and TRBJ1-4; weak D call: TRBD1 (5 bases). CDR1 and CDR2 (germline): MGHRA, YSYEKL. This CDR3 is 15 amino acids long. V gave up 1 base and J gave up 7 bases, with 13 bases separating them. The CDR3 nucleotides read TGCGCCAGCAGCCAAGCCCTACAGGTTTTTGAAAAACTGTTTTTT. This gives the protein CASSQALQVFEKLFF.

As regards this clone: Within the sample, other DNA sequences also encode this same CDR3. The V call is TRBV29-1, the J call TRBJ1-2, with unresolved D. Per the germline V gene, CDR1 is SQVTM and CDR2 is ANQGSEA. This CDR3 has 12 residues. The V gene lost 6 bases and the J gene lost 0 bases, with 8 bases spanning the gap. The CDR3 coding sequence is TGCAGCGTGACTCTAGCTAACTATGGCTACACCTTC. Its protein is CSVTLANYGYTF.